A selection of T cell receptor beta chains follows, all from one sample in a study of Graves' ophthalmopathy and Graves' hyperthyroidism. Using its own MiXCR run on the multiplex PCR reads, TCRdb lists one record per CDR3 protein. Of a few hundred thousand distinct CDR3 sequences listed, approximately 16% are singletons. The sample taken for sequencing was peripheral blood. These receptors all stem from a woman aged 18-29 years with Graves' ophthalmopathy. CDR3s include the opening cysteine and the closing phenylalanine or tryptophan. D genes are given only for firm matches. Clone size is shown for a subset of rows, as once, few, many or a class of expanded clone.

CDR3nt	CDR3aa	len	v_gene	d_gene	j_gene	abundance
TGTGCCAGCATTCAGGGGCTCCTGGGCTATGGCTACACCTTC	CASIQGLLGYGYTF	14	TRBV6-5	NA	TRBJ1-2	many
TGTGCCAGCAGTGTCGGGACATTGAACACTGAAGCTTTCTTT	CASSVGTLNTEAFF	14	TRBV25-1	NA	TRBJ1-1	many
TGTGCCAGCAGTTACGACAGCGCACCTTCCATGAACACTGAAGCTTTCTTT	CASSYDSAPSMNTEAFF	17	TRBV6-2/TRBV6-3	NA	TRBJ1-1	many
TGTGCCAGCACCCTAAGGCCTCAGGGAAGTCATGGCTACACCTTC	CASTLRPQGSHGYTF	15	TRBV12-3/TRBV12-4	NA	TRBJ1-2	many
TGTGCCAGCAGTGGCGTCGGGGGGGGCGTTATTGGCTACACCTTC	CASSGVGGGVIGYTF	15	TRBV12-3/TRBV12-4	NA	TRBJ1-2	NA
TGTGCCAGCAGTGAAGGGGGGGGCAGGGCGGATTCACCCCTCCACTTT	CASSEGGGRADSPLHF	16	TRBV6-1	NA	TRBJ1-6	many
TGCGCCAGCAGCTTGGCAGACGGTGAAGCTTTCTTT	CASSLADGEAFF	12	TRBV5-1	NA	TRBJ1-1	many
TGTGCCAGCAGAAGGGACAGGGGGCTCAACACTGAAGCTTTCTTT	CASRRDRGLNTEAFF	15	TRBV6-1	TRBD1	TRBJ1-1	many
TGTGCCACCAGCCATACCGGGACAGGGAGGAGAGATGGCTACACCTTC	CATSHTGTGRRDGYTF	16	TRBV24-1	TRBD1	TRBJ1-2	many
TGTGCCAGCAGTCATACGCCTGACAGTACATGGGGCTACACCTTC	CASSHTPDSTWGYTF	15	TRBV6-1	NA	TRBJ1-2	many
TGCAGTGCCAAGGGAAATACTGAAGCTTTCTTT	CSAKGNTEAFF	11	TRBV20-1	NA	TRBJ1-1	many
TGTGCCAAGCGGCAGGGGCAAGAGACCCAGTACTTC	CAKRQGQETQYF	12	TRBV19	NA	TRBJ2-5	many
TGTGCCAGCAGTGAGGGACAGGGACTTGGCTATGGCTACACCTTC	CASSEGQGLGYGYTF	15	TRBV2	TRBD1	TRBJ1-2	many
TGCAGTGCTAGAACAGGGGGTCAAGAGACCCAGTACTTC	CSARTGGQETQYF	13	TRBV20-1	TRBD1	TRBJ2-5	many
TGTGCCACCAGCAGAGTTGCTACTAGCGGGAGTTTGGAGACCCAGTACTTC	CATSRVATSGSLETQYF	17	TRBV15	TRBD2	TRBJ2-5	NA
TGTGCCAGCAATAGGATGGTGGTGAACACTGAAGCTTTCTTT	CASNRMVVNTEAFF	14	TRBV2	NA	TRBJ1-1	many
TGTGCCAGCAGCTCGAGACCCGGGGCAGGGCGTCTTGGTTTAAAAGAGACCCAGTACTTC	CASSSRPGAGRLGLKETQYF	20	TRBV11-2	NA	TRBJ2-5	NA
TGTGCCAGCAGCCCTACGGATCTTTACCAGCAGTACTTC	CASSPTDLYQQYF	13	TRBV6-1	NA	TRBJ2-7	NA
TGTGCCAGCACCACTGGACAGGGAGGTCATTCACCGTACTTC	CASTTGQGGHSPYF	14	TRBV6-4	TRBD1	TRBJ2-4	many
TGTGCCAGCAGTCCACCCGATGCGACAGGCAACTATGGCTACACCTTC	CASSPPDATGNYGYTF	16	TRBV28	NA	TRBJ1-2	many
TGTGCCAGCATCACCGGGGGATTAGACATTCAGTACTTC	CASITGGLDIQYF	13	TRBV6-2/TRBV6-3	NA	TRBJ2-4	few
TGTGCCACCAGCAGAGATATGGTAGGACAGGGTAGAGAGACCCAGTACTTC	CATSRDMVGQGRETQYF	17	TRBV15	TRBD1	TRBJ2-5	many
TGTGCCAGCAGTGATCCGGGGAGGGGCCCTTCTACTGAAGCTTTCTTT	CASSDPGRGPSTEAFF	16	TRBV6-1	NA	TRBJ1-1	NA
TGTGCCAGCAAGGAGGGACAGGTACTTCAAGAGACCCAGTACTTC	CASKEGQVLQETQYF	15	TRBV3-1	TRBD1	TRBJ2-5	many
TGTGCCAGCAGCATGGGCAGGGGGGAGGAGACCCAGTACTTC	CASSMGRGEETQYF	14	TRBV27	NA	TRBJ2-5	NA
TGCGCCAGCAGCCGAGCAGTCCTCTACGAGCAGTACTTC	CASSRAVLYEQYF	13	TRBV4-3	NA	TRBJ2-7	many
TGTGCCAGCAGCCAGTGGGACAGTAATCTGTCACCCCTCCACTTT	CASSQWDSNLSPLHF	15	TRBV14	TRBD1	TRBJ1-6	many
TGCAGCGTCGGACAGGGGGCAAGGCAGCCCCAGCATTTT	CSVGQGARQPQHF	13	TRBV29-1	TRBD1	TRBJ1-5	NA
TGTGCCACCCGGAGGGGGGTCGAACAGCCCCAGCATTTT	CATRRGVEQPQHF	13	TRBV6-5	NA	TRBJ1-5	many
TGTGCCAGCAGTGACGGGAATTTTAATTCACCCCTCCACTTT	CASSDGNFNSPLHF	14	TRBV7-3	NA	TRBJ1-6	many
TGTGCCAGCAGCTTAGTACCGGGACCCCAACACGAGCAGTACTTC	CASSLVPGPQHEQYF	15	TRBV7-3	NA	TRBJ2-7	many
TGCAGTGCCCTGGATGGCGGCACTGAAGCTTTCTTT	CSALDGGTEAFF	12	TRBV20-1	NA	TRBJ1-1	once
TGCAGTGCTGAAGGGGGTCAGGTTTTAGAGGAGCAGTACTTC	CSAEGGQVLEEQYF	14	TRBV20-1	NA	TRBJ2-7	many
TGTGCCAGCAGTTACTCTCATCGGTGGACAGGCTATGGCTACACCTTC	CASSYSHRWTGYGYTF	16	TRBV6-5	TRBD1	TRBJ1-2	NA
TGTGCCAGCAGCCTCGACCCTACTGAAGCTTTCTTT	CASSLDPTEAFF	12	TRBV7-2	NA	TRBJ1-1	many
TGTGCCATCAGTGAGTCACGGTCGGCTCAGCCCCAGCATTTT	CAISESRSAQPQHF	14	TRBV10-3	NA	TRBJ1-5	once
TGTGCCATCAGTGAACACGGCCAAGAGACCCAGTACTTC	CAISEHGQETQYF	13	TRBV10-3	NA	TRBJ2-5	NA
TGTGCCAGCAGCCCTACCCACAGACTGGACAAGGCAGAGACCCAGTACTTC	CASSPTHRLDKAETQYF	17	TRBV9	NA	TRBJ2-5	many
TGTGCCTGGAGTGTAAATGTCAGGGGGCAGGAGCAGTACTTC	CAWSVNVRGQEQYF	14	TRBV30	TRBD1	TRBJ2-7	many
TGTGCCAGCAGCGTAGAGGGGACTGAAGCTTTCTTT	CASSVEGTEAFF	12	TRBV9	NA	TRBJ1-1	NA
TGTGCCAGCAGTTACGAGGACAGGGCCTCCTACGAGCAGTACTTC	CASSYEDRASYEQYF	15	TRBV6-2/TRBV6-3	TRBD1	TRBJ2-7	many
TGTGCCAGTAGTATAGATCGGACAGGGGGTGGACAGCCCCAGCATTTT	CASSIDRTGGGQPQHF	16	TRBV19	TRBD1	TRBJ1-5	many
TGTGCCAGCAGTCCCTTCAACGGGTACGAGCAGTACTTC	CASSPFNGYEQYF	13	TRBV6-1	NA	TRBJ2-7	many
TGTGCCAGCAGTTTAATAGGAGGGAACCAGCCCCAGCATTTT	CASSLIGGNQPQHF	14	TRBV12-3/TRBV12-4	NA	TRBJ1-5	many
TGTGCCAGCAGTGCACTCTCAGGGAACACTGAAGCTTTCTTT	CASSALSGNTEAFF	14	TRBV6-1	NA	TRBJ1-1	many
TGTGCCTGGGCCAACAGAGGCTATGGCTACACCTTC	CAWANRGYGYTF	12	TRBV30	NA	TRBJ1-2	NA
TGTGCCAGCAGCTCCCACTACGAGCAGTACTTC	CASSSHYEQYF	11	TRBV6-2/TRBV6-3	NA	TRBJ2-7	many
TGTGCCAGCAGCAGAGGACTAGCGGCAAAACCTTGGGGAGAGACCCAGTACTTC	CASSRGLAAKPWGETQYF	18	TRBV7-4	TRBD2	TRBJ2-5	many
TGTGCCAGCACCAAGGACAGATACACAGATACGCAGTATTTT	CASTKDRYTDTQYF	14	TRBV6-1	NA	TRBJ2-3	many
TGTGCCACCTTAAGGGGGACCCCGAGGGCCGGGGAGCTGTTTTTT	CATLRGTPRAGELFF	15	TRBV10-3	NA	TRBJ2-2	many
TGTGCCAGCAGTTTTACGGGTGAGCCCCAGCATTTT	CASSFTGEPQHF	12	TRBV27	NA	TRBJ1-5	many
TGTGCCAGCAGTTACCCGAGCGGGAGCGGTAAGACCCAGTACTTC	CASSYPSGSGKTQYF	15	TRBV6-2/TRBV6-3	TRBD2	TRBJ2-5	NA
TGTGCCAGCAGTTTCGGATCGATTAGCAATCAGCCCCAGCATTTT	CASSFGSISNQPQHF	15	TRBV6-2/TRBV6-3	NA	TRBJ1-5	NA
TGTGCCAGTAGTATGATGGGACAGTACACCGGGGAGCTGTTTTTT	CASSMMGQYTGELFF	15	TRBV19	TRBD1	TRBJ2-2	many
TGCAGCGTTGGCTGGCAGGGCGATCAGCCCCAGCATTTT	CSVGWQGDQPQHF	13	TRBV29-1	NA	TRBJ1-5	NA